This T cell receptor (beta chain) was sequenced for a study of T cell responses to AZD1222 COVID-19 vaccine. Notes on the study in general: A mostly white British donor set with more females was recruited, and clonal diversity was possibly underestimated.

The germline gives CDR1 LGHNA, CDR2 YNFKEQ. The CDR3 has 14 residues. The ends lost 5 bases at V and 6 bases at J; junction bases unmatched: 7. A word on this clone: What it binds is unknown.

Assay used: immunoSEQ multiplex PCR; TCRdb lists only in-frame clones, some missing. The sample has approximately 120,000 clones; about 89% are singletons. The sequence derives from an adult in good health. The sample was peripheral blood, taken on day 0 of AZD1222 vaccination. The chain is built from TRBV4-2 and TRBJ1-2; 9 nucleotides line up with TRBD1. The CDR3 DNA follows: TGTGCCAGCAGCGTAACAGGGGGCAAACATGGCTACACCTTC. This gives the protein CASSVTGGKHGYTF.